The following is a T cell receptor beta chain sequence with its context. Germline values: CDR1 LNHDA, CDR2 SQIVND (reference sequence). The junction had 2 bases not matched to a gene; V was cut back by 6 bases and J by 3 bases. The CDR3 runs 14 residues. This record comes from a study of blood T cell repertoires in COVID-19. Study-level information: The United States, Italy and Spain provided the acute and convalescent COVID-19 samples. Sources were T cells, B-cell-depleted T cells, or PBMCs; the material itself was cDNA or gDNA.

Produced via immunoSEQ multiplex PCR; TCRdb's table is partial and in-frame only. The sample shows about 45,000 clones, around 80% of them seen only once. The sample comprised peripheral blood. The sequence was collected from a man at least 80 years old in a cohort sampled during active COVID-19. This chain uses TRBV19 with TRBJ2-7; 13 nucleotides align to TRBD2. The CDR3 spells CASSRTSGGYEQYF. CDR3 DNA: TGTGCCAGTAGCAGGACTAGCGGGGGCTACGAGCAGTACTTC.